This is a list of T cell receptor beta chains from one sample in a study of PD-L1 blockade in urothelial cancer. Generated by immunoSEQ multiplex PCR, the TCRdb table keeps only in-frame clones and is missing some. The sample yields tens of thousands of clones, about 83% seen once. Sequencing used PBMCs, obtained around atezolizumab (anti-PD-L1) treatment. All receptors come from a man between 60 and 75 years old with urothelial cancer. CDR3s include the opening cysteine and the closing phenylalanine or tryptophan. A D gene is named only where the DNA matches it firmly. Not all rows give a size; the values are once, few, many and, for expanded clones, a class.

d_call: -
v_call: TRBV6-5
j_call: TRBJ1-2
clone_size: -
cdr3_aa: CASSTPGTIKGYTF
cdr3_nt: TGTGCCAGCAGCACACCGGGGACTATCAAGGGCTACACCTTC

d_call: TRBD1
v_call: TRBV5-1
j_call: TRBJ1-5
clone_size: -
cdr3_aa: CASSAGQGGNQPQHF
cdr3_nt: TGCGCCAGCAGCGCCGGACAGGGGGGGAATCAGCCCCAGCATTTT

d_call: -
v_call: TRBV2
j_call: TRBJ2-7
clone_size: -
cdr3_aa: CASSEEGYEQYF
cdr3_nt: TGTGCCAGCAGTGAAGAGGGGTATGAGCAGTACTTC

d_call: -
v_call: TRBV19
j_call: TRBJ1-1
clone_size: -
cdr3_aa: CASQVRVNTEAFF
cdr3_nt: TGTGCCAGCCAAGTTCGGGTGAACACTGAAGCTTTCTTT

d_call: TRBD2
v_call: TRBV7-9
j_call: TRBJ2-1
clone_size: -
cdr3_aa: CASSSPGLAGGPYNEQFF
cdr3_nt: TGTGCCAGCAGCTCACCGGGACTAGCGGGGGGGCCGTACAATGAGCAGTTCTTC

d_call: -
v_call: TRBV18
j_call: TRBJ1-4
clone_size: -
cdr3_aa: CASSPPEWRNEKLFF
cdr3_nt: TGTGCCAGCTCACCACCTGAGTGGAGAAATGAAAAACTGTTTTTT

d_call: -
v_call: TRBV6-5
j_call: TRBJ1-1
clone_size: -
cdr3_aa: CASKFLTEAFF
cdr3_nt: TGTGCCAGCAAATTTCTCACTGAAGCTTTCTTT

d_call: TRBD2
v_call: TRBV4-3
j_call: TRBJ2-2
clone_size: -
cdr3_aa: CASSQAAGASTGELFF
cdr3_nt: TGCGCCAGCAGCCAAGCTGCGGGAGCGAGCACCGGGGAGCTGTTTTTT

d_call: TRBD2
v_call: TRBV28
j_call: TRBJ2-3
clone_size: -
cdr3_aa: CASRQPTSQDTQYF
cdr3_nt: TGTGCCAGCAGACAACCGACTAGCCAAGATACGCAGTATTTT

d_call: -
v_call: TRBV7-2
j_call: TRBJ2-5
clone_size: -
cdr3_aa: CASSPGYLQETQYF
cdr3_nt: TGTGCCAGCAGCCCAGGGTATCTCCAAGAGACCCAGTACTTC

d_call: TRBD1
v_call: TRBV6-4
j_call: TRBJ1-5
clone_size: once
cdr3_aa: CASSDSRAPTGDNQPQHF
cdr3_nt: TGTGCCAGCAGTGACTCGAGGGCACCTACAGGGGATAATCAGCCCCAGCATTTT

d_call: -
v_call: TRBV9
j_call: TRBJ2-7
clone_size: once
cdr3_aa: CASSSGGGGEQYF
cdr3_nt: TGTGCCAGCAGCTCAGGCGGAGGAGGCGAGCAGTACTTC

d_call: -
v_call: TRBV4-1
j_call: TRBJ1-1
clone_size: -
cdr3_aa: CASSQDSILRRNTEAFF
cdr3_nt: TGCGCCAGCAGCCAAGATTCGATATTGAGGAGGAACACTGAAGCTTTCTTT

d_call: -
v_call: TRBV5-1
j_call: TRBJ2-7
clone_size: -
cdr3_aa: CASSLAGNPEQYF
cdr3_nt: TGCGCCAGCAGCTTGGCCGGGAACCCCGAGCAGTACTTC

d_call: -
v_call: TRBV11-2
j_call: TRBJ2-5
clone_size: -
cdr3_aa: CASSTRRTAQETQYF
cdr3_nt: TGTGCCAGCAGCACCCGTCGGACAGCCCAAGAGACCCAGTACTTC

d_call: -
v_call: TRBV7-2
j_call: TRBJ1-3
clone_size: -
cdr3_aa: CASSLQGQTGNTIYF
cdr3_nt: TGTGCCAGCAGCTTACAGGGGCAAACTGGAAACACCATATATTTT

d_call: TRBD2
v_call: TRBV10-3
j_call: TRBJ2-3
clone_size: once
cdr3_aa: CAITGGAEDTQYF
cdr3_nt: TGTGCCATCACCGGGGGGGCAGAAGATACGCAGTATTTT

d_call: TRBD2
v_call: TRBV5-1
j_call: TRBJ2-1
clone_size: -
cdr3_aa: CASSFTSSLAGGNNEQFF
cdr3_nt: TGCGCCAGCAGCTTTACCTCCTCTCTAGCGGGAGGTAACAATGAGCAGTTCTTC

d_call: -
v_call: TRBV27
j_call: TRBJ2-1
clone_size: few
cdr3_aa: CASSFVSAGRNNEQFF
cdr3_nt: TGTGCCAGCAGTTTTGTATCCGCAGGTAGGAACAATGAGCAGTTCTTC

d_call: -
v_call: TRBV4-3
j_call: TRBJ2-1
clone_size: -
cdr3_aa: CASSQSAERAEQFF
cdr3_nt: TGCGCCAGCAGCCAGTCGGCGGAGAGGGCTGAGCAGTTCTTC

d_call: TRBD1
v_call: TRBV7-9
j_call: TRBJ1-2
clone_size: -
cdr3_aa: CASSLGGQGADGYTF
cdr3_nt: TGTGCCAGCAGCTTAGGGGGACAGGGGGCGGATGGCTACACCTTC

d_call: -
v_call: TRBV2
j_call: TRBJ1-1
clone_size: -
cdr3_aa: CASTQVAVRPMNTEAFF
cdr3_nt: TGTGCCAGCACCCAAGTGGCAGTGAGGCCAATGAACACTGAAGCTTTCTTT

d_call: TRBD1
v_call: TRBV9
j_call: TRBJ2-2
clone_size: once
cdr3_aa: CASSTRTGGSMGELFF
cdr3_nt: TGTGCCAGCAGCACTCGGACAGGGGGCTCCATGGGGGAGCTGTTTTTT

d_call: TRBD1
v_call: TRBV29-1
j_call: TRBJ2-7
clone_size: -
cdr3_aa: CSAWTGTTYEQYF
cdr3_nt: TGCAGCGCTTGGACAGGGACGACCTACGAGCAGTACTTC

d_call: TRBD1
v_call: TRBV25-1
j_call: TRBJ2-7
clone_size: once
cdr3_aa: CASSGAGTGAYEQYF
cdr3_nt: TGTGCCAGCAGCGGCGCGGGGACAGGGGCTTACGAGCAGTACTTC

d_call: -
v_call: TRBV6-5
j_call: TRBJ1-3
clone_size: -
cdr3_aa: CASGGTGNTIYF
cdr3_nt: TGTGCCAGCGGGGGCACTGGAAACACCATATATTTT

d_call: TRBD1
v_call: TRBV19
j_call: TRBJ2-5
clone_size: -
cdr3_aa: CASSNPGGVIETQYF
cdr3_nt: TGTGCCAGTAGTAATCCAGGGGGAGTAATAGAGACCCAGTACTTC

d_call: -
v_call: TRBV7-9
j_call: TRBJ1-3
clone_size: -
cdr3_aa: CASSFPGGNTIYF
cdr3_nt: TGTGCCAGCAGCTTCCCAGGGGGAAACACCATATATTTT

d_call: -
v_call: TRBV6-1
j_call: TRBJ1-1
clone_size: -
cdr3_aa: CASRKDWSAEAFF
cdr3_nt: TGTGCCAGCAGGAAGGACTGGAGCGCTGAAGCTTTCTTT

d_call: TRBD1
v_call: TRBV11-2
j_call: TRBJ2-3
clone_size: -
cdr3_aa: CASSLGIITGGFADTQYF
cdr3_nt: TGTGCCAGCAGCTTGGGCATAATCACAGGGGGCTTCGCAGATACGCAGTATTTT

d_call: -
v_call: TRBV5-8
j_call: TRBJ1-5
clone_size: -
cdr3_aa: CASSLGGERNQPQHF
cdr3_nt: TGTGCCAGCAGCTTGGGGGGAGAACGCAATCAGCCCCAGCATTTT

d_call: -
v_call: TRBV5-1
j_call: TRBJ2-4
clone_size: -
cdr3_aa: CASSRVGHVEAKNIQYF
cdr3_nt: TGCGCCAGCAGCAGGGTCGGACACGTAGAAGCCAAAAACATTCAGTACTTC

d_call: -
v_call: TRBV9
j_call: TRBJ2-3
clone_size: -
cdr3_aa: CASSVVGRGTDTQYF
cdr3_nt: TGTGCCAGCAGCGTAGTAGGCAGGGGAACAGATACGCAGTATTTT

d_call: -
v_call: TRBV15
j_call: TRBJ2-1
clone_size: once
cdr3_aa: CATSRVDTSYNEQFF
cdr3_nt: TGTGCCACCAGCAGAGTTGACACCTCCTACAATGAGCAGTTCTTC

d_call: -
v_call: TRBV7-8
j_call: TRBJ1-6
clone_size: -
cdr3_aa: CASNDRRDSPLHF
cdr3_nt: TGTGCCAGCAACGACCGACGGGATTCACCCCTCCACTTT

d_call: TRBD2
v_call: TRBV5-1
j_call: TRBJ2-3
clone_size: -
cdr3_aa: CASSVGGAGGHGDTQYF
cdr3_nt: TGCGCCAGCAGCGTGGGGGGAGCGGGGGGGCATGGAGATACGCAGTATTTT

d_call: TRBD2
v_call: TRBV5-1
j_call: TRBJ2-5
clone_size: -
cdr3_aa: CASSLEPSGGAETQYF
cdr3_nt: TGCGCCAGCAGCCTGGAACCCAGCGGGGGGGCGGAGACCCAGTACTTC

d_call: TRBD1
v_call: TRBV9
j_call: TRBJ2-7
clone_size: -
cdr3_aa: CASSAWGTGTDEQYF
cdr3_nt: TGTGCCAGCAGCGCCTGGGGGACAGGGACCGACGAGCAGTACTTC

d_call: -
v_call: TRBV5-4
j_call: TRBJ2-1
clone_size: once
cdr3_aa: CASSPEFGPAYNEQFF
cdr3_nt: TGTGCCAGCAGCCCTGAATTCGGTCCCGCCTACAATGAGCAGTTCTTC

d_call: -
v_call: TRBV6-5
j_call: TRBJ2-5
clone_size: -
cdr3_aa: CASSYSAGLVETQYF
cdr3_nt: TGTGCCAGCAGTTACTCCGCAGGTCTGGTAGAGACCCAGTACTTC

d_call: -
v_call: TRBV19
j_call: TRBJ1-2
clone_size: -
cdr3_aa: CASRAAAGANYGYTF
cdr3_nt: TGTGCCAGTAGGGCGGCCGCGGGAGCTAACTATGGCTACACCTTC

d_call: -
v_call: TRBV5-6
j_call: TRBJ2-5
clone_size: -
cdr3_aa: CASSLDGGHYQETQYF
cdr3_nt: TGTGCCAGCAGCTTGGACGGGGGGCACTACCAAGAGACCCAGTACTTC

d_call: TRBD2
v_call: TRBV18
j_call: TRBJ2-5
clone_size: once
cdr3_aa: CASSPITSGQETQYF
cdr3_nt: TGTGCCAGCTCACCAATTACTAGCGGCCAAGAGACCCAGTACTTC

d_call: TRBD1
v_call: TRBV25-1
j_call: TRBJ2-2
clone_size: -
cdr3_aa: CASSEDKGARNGELFF
cdr3_nt: TGTGCCAGCAGTGAAGATAAGGGGGCGAGAAACGGGGAGCTGTTTTTT

d_call: TRBD1
v_call: TRBV5-1
j_call: TRBJ2-7
clone_size: -
cdr3_aa: CASSLDSGTGGIFKYF
cdr3_nt: TGCGCCAGCAGCTTGGACTCCGGGACAGGGGGCATTTTTAAGTACTTC

d_call: TRBD1
v_call: TRBV13
j_call: TRBJ2-1
clone_size: -
cdr3_aa: CASSHAKTGGYNEQFF
cdr3_nt: TGTGCCAGCAGCCATGCTAAGACAGGGGGCTACAATGAGCAGTTCTTC

d_call: -
v_call: TRBV27
j_call: TRBJ1-6
clone_size: -
cdr3_aa: CASSSLTTGLNSPLHF
cdr3_nt: TGTGCCAGCAGTTCCCTTACGACAGGTTTGAATTCACCCCTCCACTTT

d_call: TRBD2
v_call: TRBV7-8
j_call: TRBJ2-7
clone_size: -
cdr3_aa: CASSYRTSGGFTAYEQYF
cdr3_nt: TGTGCCAGCAGCTACCGGACTAGCGGGGGGTTCACAGCCTACGAGCAGTACTTC

d_call: -
v_call: TRBV6-5
j_call: TRBJ2-7
clone_size: -
cdr3_aa: CASSYNSVNYEQYF
cdr3_nt: TGTGCCAGCAGTTACAATTCGGTAAACTACGAGCAGTACTTC

d_call: -
v_call: TRBV9
j_call: TRBJ2-1
clone_size: few
cdr3_aa: CASSVAPNNEQFF
cdr3_nt: TGTGCCAGCAGCGTAGCCCCAAACAATGAGCAGTTCTTC

d_call: TRBD2
v_call: TRBV29-1
j_call: TRBJ2-7
clone_size: once
cdr3_aa: CSVHLPLAGGRSYEQYF
cdr3_nt: TGCAGCGTCCACCTCCCCCTAGCGGGAGGGAGATCCTACGAGCAGTACTTC

d_call: TRBD1
v_call: TRBV7-3
j_call: TRBJ2-3
clone_size: -
cdr3_aa: CASSSTPDRATDTQYF
cdr3_nt: TGTGCCAGCAGCTCTACCCCGGACAGGGCTACAGATACGCAGTATTTT

d_call: -
v_call: TRBV19
j_call: TRBJ2-5
clone_size: -
cdr3_aa: CASSILGALGETQYF
cdr3_nt: TGTGCCAGTAGTATTCTGGGGGCTCTGGGGGAGACCCAGTACTTC

d_call: TRBD1
v_call: TRBV5-6
j_call: TRBJ1-2
clone_size: few
cdr3_aa: CASSLGDRGNYGYTF
cdr3_nt: TGTGCCAGCAGCTTGGGGGACAGGGGGAACTATGGCTACACCTTC

d_call: -
v_call: TRBV5-1
j_call: TRBJ1-1
clone_size: -
cdr3_aa: CASSLDRNTEAFF
cdr3_nt: TGCGCCAGCAGCTTGGACAGGAACACTGAAGCTTTCTTT